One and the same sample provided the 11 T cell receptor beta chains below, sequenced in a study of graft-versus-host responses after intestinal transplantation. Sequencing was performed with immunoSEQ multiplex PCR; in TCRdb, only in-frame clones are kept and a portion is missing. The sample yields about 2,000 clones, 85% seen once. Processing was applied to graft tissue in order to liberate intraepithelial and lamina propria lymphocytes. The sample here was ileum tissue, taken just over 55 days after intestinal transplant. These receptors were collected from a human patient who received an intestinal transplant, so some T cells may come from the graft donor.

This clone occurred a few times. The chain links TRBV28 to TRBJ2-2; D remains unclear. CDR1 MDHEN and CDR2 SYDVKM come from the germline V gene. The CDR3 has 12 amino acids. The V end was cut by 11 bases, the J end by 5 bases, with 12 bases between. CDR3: CAARWGTGELFF. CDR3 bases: TGTGCCGCCCGATGGGGAACCGGGGAGCTGTTTTTT.

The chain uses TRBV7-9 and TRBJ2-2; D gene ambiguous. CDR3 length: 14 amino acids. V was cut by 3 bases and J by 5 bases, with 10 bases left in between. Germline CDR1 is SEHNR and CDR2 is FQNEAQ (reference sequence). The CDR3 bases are TGTGCCAGCAGCTTGCAGTGGGTTACCGGGGAGCTGTTTTTT. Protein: CASSLQWVTGELFF.

The CDR3 loop is CASTNSGTGRYEKLFF. In DNA, the CDR3 is TGTGCCAGTACCAACTCAGGAACAGGGCGGTATGAAAAACTGTTTTTT. The chain links TRBV19 to TRBJ1-4, with D maybe TRBD1 (6 bases). The CDR3 is 16 residues long. Germline loops: CDR1 LNHDA, CDR2 SQIVND (reference sequence). V was pared by 7 bases and J by 6 bases, with 21 bases between.

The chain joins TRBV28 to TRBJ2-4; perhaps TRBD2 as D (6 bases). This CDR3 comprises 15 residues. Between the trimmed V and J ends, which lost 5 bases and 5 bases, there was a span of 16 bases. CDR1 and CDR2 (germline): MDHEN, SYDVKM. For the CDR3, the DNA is TGTGCCAGCAGTGCGGGGCTTTCGCTGGAAAACATTCAGTACTTC. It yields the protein CASSAGLSLENIQYF.

CDR3 DNA: TGCGCCAGCAGCTTGGTGCGCGGGGGGTCTCCGGCGGGTGAGCAGTACTTC. As protein: CASSLVRGGSPAGEQYF. The chain couples TRBV5-1 to TRBJ2-7, with 8 bases that match TRBD2. The germline V gene has CDR1 SGHRS and CDR2 YFSETQ. V gave up 0 bases and J gave up 7 bases; unmatched junction bases: 15. The CDR3 contains 17 residues.

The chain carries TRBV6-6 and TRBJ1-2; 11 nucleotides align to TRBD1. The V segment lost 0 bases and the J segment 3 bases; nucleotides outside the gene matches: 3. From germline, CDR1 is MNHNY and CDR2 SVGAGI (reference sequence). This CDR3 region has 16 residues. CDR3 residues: CASSYSPGQGDYGYTF. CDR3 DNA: TGTGCCAGCAGTTACTCTCCGGGACAGGGGGACTATGGCTACACCTTC.

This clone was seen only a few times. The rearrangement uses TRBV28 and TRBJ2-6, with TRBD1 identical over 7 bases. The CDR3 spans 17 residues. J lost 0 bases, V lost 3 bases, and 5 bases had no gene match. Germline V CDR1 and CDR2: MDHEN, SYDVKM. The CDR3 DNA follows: TGTGCCAGCAGTTTTCAACAGGGGCACTCTGGGGCCAACGTCCTGACTTTC. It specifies CASSFQQGHSGANVLTF. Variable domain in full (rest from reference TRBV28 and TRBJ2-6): DVKVTQSSRYLVKRTGEKVFLECVQDMDHENMFWYRQDPGLGLRLIYFSYDVKMKEKGDIPEGYSVSREKKERFSLILESASTNQTSMYLCASSFQQGHSGANVLTFGAGSRLTVL.

CDR3: CASSLQGGYTF. Written as DNA, the CDR3 is TGTGCCAGCAGTTTACAGGGTGGCTACACCTTC. The J gene is TRBJ1-2, the V gene TRBV28; possible D gene TRBD1, 5 bases. V was clipped by 2 bases and J by 7 bases, with 5 bases between them. This CDR3 contains 11 residues. Germline CDR1 and CDR2: MDHEN and SYDVKM.

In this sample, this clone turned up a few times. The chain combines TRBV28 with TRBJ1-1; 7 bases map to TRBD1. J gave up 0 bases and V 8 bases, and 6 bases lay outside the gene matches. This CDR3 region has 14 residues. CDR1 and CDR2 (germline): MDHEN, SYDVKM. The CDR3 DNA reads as TGTGCCAGCTGGGGACAGCCCATGAACACTGAAGCTTTCTTT. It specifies CASWGQPMNTEAFF. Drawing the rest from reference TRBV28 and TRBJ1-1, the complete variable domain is DVKVTQSSRYLVKRTGEKVFLECVQDMDHENMFWYRQDPGLGLRLIYFSYDVKMKEKGDIPEGYSVSREKKERFSLILESASTNQTSMYLCASWGQPMNTEAFFGQGTRLTVV.

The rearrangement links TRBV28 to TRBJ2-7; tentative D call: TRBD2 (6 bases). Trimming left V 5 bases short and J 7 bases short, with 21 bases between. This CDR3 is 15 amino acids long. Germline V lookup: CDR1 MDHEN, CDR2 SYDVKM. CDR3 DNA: TGTGCCAGCAGTCCACCTGAAGGAGGGCTGGGGGAGCAGTACTTC. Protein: CASSPPEGGLGEQYF.

The CDR3 DNA sequence: TGTGCCAGCAGCCCGGGGATCCAGGGGGAGCTATCCTACGAGCAGTACTTC. This sequence encodes CASSPGIQGELSYEQYF. This rearrangement joins TRBV11-2 to TRBJ2-7; 7 bases are a match to TRBD1. Germline CDR1 SGHAT, CDR2 FQNNGV. The CDR3 length is 17 residues. After removal of 5 bases from V and 1 base from J, the junction contained 14 bases not matched to a gene.